The 10 T cell receptor beta chains below all came from one sample that was sequenced in a study of blood T cell repertoires in COVID-19. TCRdb keeps only in-frame clones here, not all; method: immunoSEQ multiplex PCR. Of fewer than 300,000 clones detected, more than 80% appear once; the ten largest clones hold 6% to 8%. Sequenced input: peripheral blood. The receptors stem from a woman aged 50 to 65 with COVID-19, enrolled during active disease.

This clone was recorded only once. This CDR3 is CASSLLLVSYNEQFF. The DNA for the CDR3 is TGTGCCAGCAGCTTGTTACTTGTCTCCTACAATGAGCAGTTCTTC. The J gene is TRBJ2-1, the V gene TRBV5-8; D is ambiguous. Germline loops: CDR1 SGHTS, CDR2 YDEGEE. Trimming left V 1 base short and J 0 bases short, with 8 bases between. The CDR3 is made up of 15 amino acids.

The V call is TRBV24-1, the J call TRBJ1-2; 8 positions match TRBD1. Germline values: CDR1 KGHDR, CDR2 SFDVKD. J lost 5 bases, V lost 3 bases, and 4 bases had no gene match. The length of the CDR3 is 14 residues. CDR3 nucleotides: TGTGCCACCAGTGATCCCGGACAGGGATATGGCTACACCTTC. It yields the protein CATSDPGQGYGYTF.

V and J are TRBV24-1 and TRBJ2-1, with D possibly TRBD1 on 6 matching bases. V lost 9 bases and J lost 8, with 13 bases in between. CDR1 KGHDR and CDR2 SFDVKD come from the germline V gene. This CDR3 region has 12 residues. Written as DNA, the CDR3 is TGTGCCACCTCGGACAGAAACCATGAGCAGTTCTTC. It codes for CATSDRNHEQFF.

This clone was recorded once. The chain couples TRBV6-1 to TRBJ1-5, with TRBD1 identical over 7 bases. This CDR3 region has 19 residues. Germline trimming cut 2 bases from V and 0 bases from J; bases unmatched to any gene: 13. Germline CDR1 is MNHNS and CDR2 is SASEGT. The CDR3 loop reads CASSESGTAHSISNQPQHF. DNA of the CDR3: TGTGCCAGCAGTGAATCCGGGACAGCTCATTCCATTAGCAATCAGCCCCAGCATTTT.

The chain couples TRBV4-2 to TRBJ2-7; weak D call: TRBD2 (5 bases). The CDR3 consists of 18 residues. Trimming removed 0 bases at V and 0 bases at J, with 18 bases between. CDR1 and CDR2 (germline): LGHNA, YNFKEQ. The CDR3 bases are TGTGCCAGCAGCCAAGATGGGCGGGCGGGTCTCTACTCCTACGAGCAGTACTTC. Translating it yields CASSQDGRAGLYSYEQYF.

V is TRBV10-3 and J is TRBJ2-1; D is undetermined. V was shortened by 4 bases and J by 4 bases, with 14 bases between the two germline ends. The V gene's germline CDR1 is ENHRY and CDR2 SYGVKD. This CDR3 is 15 amino acids long. CDR3 bases: TGTGCCATCAGTGGGGCCCGAGACCTTTACAATGAGCAGTTCTTC. Translating gives CAISGARDLYNEQFF.

V is TRBV25-1 and J is TRBJ2-1; TRBD2 matches 13 bases. The CDR3 extends over 15 amino acids. Germline values: CDR1 MGHDK, CDR2 SYGVNS. The junction had 1 base not matched to a gene; V was cut back by 4 bases and J by 4 bases. Here the CDR3 DNA reads TGTGCCAGCAGTGGGACTAGCGGGAGTTACAATGAGCAGTTCTTC. As protein: CASSGTSGSYNEQFF.

This clone showed up just once. This sequence joins TRBV30 and TRBJ2-2; 10 nucleotides agree with TRBD1. The CDR3 extends over 15 amino acids. CDR1 GTSNPN and CDR2 SVGIG come from the germline V gene (reference sequence). V gave up 3 bases and J gave up 4 bases; unmatched junction bases: 5. Written as DNA, the CDR3 is TGTGCCTGGAGGCCAAGGGACAGGGGCACCGGGGAGCTGTTTTTT. Translation: CAWRPRDRGTGELFF.

The rearrangement uses TRBV11-2 and TRBJ2-1, with TRBD2 identical over 12 bases. Germline V lookup: CDR1 SGHAT, CDR2 FQNNGV. The CDR3 contains 18 residues. The V gene end was trimmed by 3 bases and the J gene end by 7 bases; junction bases not matched to a gene: 13. The CDR3 spells CASSFTTTLAGGLNEQFF. The CDR3 DNA sequence: TGTGCCAGCAGCTTTACGACAACACTAGCGGGAGGTTTAAATGAGCAGTTCTTC.

CDR3 in DNA: TGCGCCAGCAGCACGGGGAATACCTACGAGCAGTACTTC. It encodes CASSTGNTYEQYF. V usage is TRBV5-1 and J usage is TRBJ2-7, with D possibly TRBD2 on 5 matching bases. Trimming removed 4 bases at V and 2 bases at J, with 10 bases between. The germline gives CDR1 SGHRS, CDR2 YFSETQ. This CDR3 contains 13 residues.